This entry features one TCR beta chain sequence. What it binds is not known. CD8+ and CD4+ T cells circulating in blood were sequenced for TCR beta. Relapsing-remitting disease, either stable or active, was present in the multiple sclerosis controls, who were treatment-naive patients. After extraction with the RNeasy kit, roughly 0.45 to 1 ug of the RNA was reverse transcribed using random hexamers. TCR beta CDR3 was amplified by immunoSEQ multiplex PCR. This amplification extended across 54 Vbeta and 13 Jbeta segments. Each CDR3 protein is one row after TCRdb ran MiXCR on the immunoSEQ multiplex PCR reads. There are more than 200,000 distinct CDR3 sequences in the sample; around 93% occur only once, and roughly 0.07% lies in the top ten. The sample belongs to a study of CD8 T cells in Susac syndrome. Regarding the study as a whole: As the study acknowledged, the number of individuals in its TCR sequencing and HLA analysis was relatively small.

V lost 0 bases, J lost 1 base, and 9 bases stayed unmatched. This CDR3 has 18 residues. CDR1 is MGHRA and CDR2 is YSYEKL in the germline V gene. The source material was CD4+ T cells from PBMCs. The chain combines TRBV4-1 with TRBJ2-4; 7 bases match TRBD1. The sequence came from a human donor with multiple sclerosis. DNA for the CDR3: TGCGCCAGCAGCCAAGATTTAGGGGGCCTTAGTGCCAAAAACATTCAGTACTTC. This encodes CASSQDLGGLSAKNIQYF.